Shown below are 23 T cell receptor beta chains from a single sample sequenced in a study of blood T cell repertoires in COVID-19 (TCRdb year 2020). Libraries were constructed by the immunoSEQ multiplex PCR assay. Drawn from immuneACCESS, this table holds only the in-frame rearrangements with V and J called that TCRdb kept. Clones are partly lost; checked studies trace under half to an unresolved V gene and leave the rest unexplained. In all, the sample holds a few hundred thousand clones, and less than 90% of those were seen once. Together, the top ten hold 3.5% to 5% of the sample. Sequenced sample: peripheral blood. The receptors here all came from a man aged 60 to 75 with acute or convalescent COVID-19.

J is TRBJ2-3 and V is TRBV29-1, with D hard to call. Germline CDR1 is SQVTM and CDR2 is ANQGSEA. Trimming pared 8 bases from V and 0 bases from J, leaving 6 bases between. This CDR3 contains 11 residues. The CDR3 region is CSIGSTDTQYF. CDR3 DNA: TGCAGCATCGGTAGCACAGATACGCAGTATTTT.

The rearrangement uses TRBV5-1 and TRBJ2-5; 12 positions match TRBD2. The trim removed 4 bases at V and 4 bases at J, leaving 5 bases unmatched. Germline-derived CDR1 and CDR2 are SGHRS and YFSETQ. The CDR3 contains 15 residues. The CDR3 bases are TGCGCCAGCAGCCCGACTAGCGGGAGCTCAGAGACCCAGTACTTC. It is translated as CASSPTSGSSETQYF.

The V gene is TRBV18, the J gene TRBJ2-7; D perhaps matches TRBD2 (5 bases). There are 15 residues in the CDR3. Trimming stripped 0 bases from V and 2 bases from J, with 11 bases between. From germline, CDR1 is KGHSH and CDR2 LQKENI. As DNA, the CDR3 is TGTGCCAGCTCACCACCGATTAGCGCGGCCTACGAGCAGTACTTC. As protein: CASSPPISAAYEQYF.

The chain carries TRBV10-3 and TRBJ1-2; D gene ambiguous. CDR3 length equals 13 residues. Germline V gene data show CDR1 as ENHRY and CDR2 as SYGVKD. The V end lost 3 bases, the J end lost 4 bases, and 9 bases lay between the germline ends. The CDR3 bases are TGTGCCATCAGTGATGGGCAGAGCTATGGCTACACCTTC. Protein product: CAISDGQSYGYTF.

This chain joins TRBV28 and TRBJ1-4, with TRBD1 matching 7 bases. Germline assignment: CDR1 MDHEN and CDR2 SYDVKM. This CDR3 comprises 16 residues. V trimming: 5 bases; J trimming: 4 bases; junction bases outside the gene matches: 10. The CDR3 nucleotides read TGTGCCAGCAGTACGTTTCAGACAGGGTTTAATGAAAAACTGTTTTTT. Translated: CASSTFQTGFNEKLFF.

This sequence joins TRBV6-6 and TRBJ1-5, with D perhaps matching TRBD1 (5 bases). Trimming left V 2 bases short and J 6 bases short, with 11 bases between. Germline V gives CDR1 MNHNY, CDR2 SVGAGI (reference sequence). The CDR3 runs 14 residues. CDR3 residues: CASSYKGWRQPQHF. CDR3 DNA sequence: TGTGCCAGCAGTTACAAGGGGTGGCGTCAGCCCCAGCATTTT.

The chain couples TRBV18 to TRBJ2-1; TRBD2 aligns across 15 bases. The V segment lost 0 bases and the J segment 7 bases; nucleotides outside the gene matches: 13. The CDR3 loop spans 20 amino acids. Per the germline V gene, CDR1 is KGHSH and CDR2 is LQKENI. In DNA form, the CDR3 reads TGTGCCAGCTCACCACCGCACACGACCGGACTAGCGGGAGGGTTAAATGAGCAGTTCTTC. It encodes CASSPPHTTGLAGGLNEQFF.

The gene calls are TRBV9 and TRBJ2-3; D remains ambiguous. Germline values: CDR1 SGDLS, CDR2 YYNGEE. V lost 4 bases and J 3 bases, leaving 15 bases between the germline ends. There are 15 residues in the CDR3. The CDR3 loop is CASSPMRGSTDTQYF. The CDR3 nucleotides are TGTGCCAGCAGCCCCATGCGAGGCTCGACAGATACGCAGTATTTT.

This clone was found once. The chain has TRBV18 and TRBJ2-4; D perhaps matches TRBD1 (6 bases). This CDR3 region has 13 residues. Germline CDR1 reads KGHSH; CDR2 reads LQKENI. Between the trimmed V and J ends, which lost 3 bases and 5 bases, there was a span of 8 bases. CDR3: CASSPSGENIQYF. CDR3 DNA: TGTGCCAGCTCACCTTCAGGGGAAAACATTCAGTACTTC.

The chain uses TRBV3-1 (or the pseudogene TRBV3-2) and TRBJ2-2, with TRBD1 matching 8 bases. V shed 1 base and J 7 bases; nucleotides not matched to a gene: 2. Germline V CDR1 and CDR2: LGHDT, YNNKEL (reference sequence). This CDR3 region has 14 residues. The DNA of the CDR3 is TGTGCCAGCAGCCAAGGGACAGGGCTCGGGGAGCTGTTTTTT. It is translated as CASSQGTGLGELFF.

The chain's CDR3 is CASSLGSSGANVLTF. CDR3 sequence (DNA): TGTGCCAGTAGCCTGGGGAGCTCTGGGGCCAACGTCCTGACTTTC. V gene TRBV19 combines with J gene TRBJ2-6, with D tentatively TRBD2 (5 bases). The germline V and J ends were trimmed by 6 bases and 0 bases, with 9 bases remaining between them. The germline V gene encodes CDR1 LNHDA and CDR2 SQIVND (reference sequence). This CDR3 region has 15 residues. Together with reference TRBV19 and TRBJ2-6, the CDR3 gives the full variable domain: DGGITQSPKYLFRKEGQNVTLSCEQNLNHDAMYWYRQDPGQGLRLIYYSQIVNDFQKGDIAEGYSVSREKKESFPLTVTSAQKNPTAFYLCASSLGSSGANVLTFGAGSRLTVL.

This chain joins TRBV19 and TRBJ2-1, with TRBD2 matching over 7 bases. This CDR3 is 15 amino acids long. J lost 4 bases, V lost 10 bases, and 13 bases had no gene match. Germline CDR1 is LNHDA and CDR2 is SQIVND (reference sequence). CDR3 in DNA: TGTGCCACTAACATAGGACTAGTCCCTTACAATGAGCAGTTCTTC. As protein: CATNIGLVPYNEQFF.

V is TRBV27 and J is TRBJ1-5; possibly TRBD1 for D (5 bases). CDR1 is MNHEY, CDR2 SMNVEV, per germline (reference sequence). This CDR3 region has 15 residues. Trimming left V 1 base short and J 6 bases short, with 13 bases between. CDR3 amino acids: CASSLLGRGGQPQHF. The DNA of the CDR3 is TGTGCCAGCAGTTTATTGGGACGGGGAGGTCAGCCCCAGCATTTT.

With regard to this clone: The CDR3 end shows no conserved phenylalanine or tryptophan, and so a read error is likely. The DNA is left out, because the CDR3 cannot be placed on it with certainty; the CDR3 is given as TCRdb lists it. The chain employs TRBV12-3 or TRBV12-4 and TRBJ2-3; the table assigns TRBD2, which was not confirmed against the DNA. The CDR3 region is 12 residues in length, termini included. CDR3 region: CASSRLAGGPLL.

This clone is a singleton in its sample. This chain connects TRBV5-4 to TRBJ1-2; D is unclear. The CDR3 length is 14 residues. Germline V CDR1 and CDR2: SGHNT, YYREEE (reference sequence). Trimming cost V 2 bases and J 4 bases, with 12 bases left between them. CDR3 in amino acids: CASSFLGSRYGYTF. CDR3 nucleotides: TGTGCCAGCAGCTTTCTAGGCAGCCGCTATGGCTACACCTTC.

This chain connects TRBV5-4 to TRBJ2-1; D perhaps matches TRBD2 (5 bases). Trimming took 1 base from V and 2 from J, leaving 10 bases between them. The CDR3 is made up of 15 amino acids. From germline, CDR1 is SGHNT and CDR2 YYREEE (reference sequence). The CDR3 protein is CASSLNLAAYNEQFF. The CDR3 DNA reads as TGTGCCAGCAGCTTGAACCTAGCTGCCTACAATGAGCAGTTCTTC.

The chain has TRBV7-9 and TRBJ2-4, with D perhaps TRBD1 (6 bases). V was cut by 1 base and J by 9 bases, with 19 bases left in between. CDR1 is SEHNR and CDR2 is FQNEAQ in the germline V gene (reference sequence). The CDR3 is made up of 16 amino acids. CDR3 coding DNA: TGTGCCAGCAGCTTAGACTCGGCACAGGGTAGTAGCATTCAGTACTTC. This translates into CASSLDSAQGSSIQYF.

The chain links TRBV28 to TRBJ2-5; weak D call: TRBD2 (6 bases). Germline-derived CDR1 and CDR2 are MDHEN and SYDVKM. V dropped 3 bases and J dropped 5 bases, with 19 bases sitting between them. This CDR3 region has 16 residues. CDR3 in amino acids: CASSFRRGRAWETQYF. CDR3 nucleotides: TGTGCCAGCAGTTTTCGGAGGGGCCGGGCATGGGAGACCCAGTACTTC.

The chain has TRBV11-2 and TRBJ2-3; D unclear. The germline CDR1 and CDR2 sequences are SGHAT and FQNNGV. The V and J ends lost 6 bases and 5 bases respectively, with 12 bases between them. The CDR3 is 13 residues long. For the CDR3, the DNA is TGTGCCAGCAGTCATGCGGCGGTAGATACGCAGTATTTT. As protein: CASSHAAVDTQYF.

The chain couples TRBV10-3 to TRBJ1-2, with TRBD1 as a possible D gene (6 bases). Between the trimmed V and J ends, which lost 6 bases and 1 base, there was a span of 18 bases. Germline values: CDR1 ENHRY, CDR2 SYGVKD. There are 16 residues in the CDR3. In DNA, the CDR3 is TGTGCCATCAGCGAACTGGGGACAACCGGTAACTATGGCTACACCTTC. Translation: CAISELGTTGNYGYTF.

This chain connects TRBV6-5 to TRBJ1-5, with D perhaps matching TRBD1 (6 bases). The germline V and J ends were trimmed by 0 bases and 3 bases, with 9 bases remaining between them. This CDR3 has 15 residues. In germline, CDR1 is MNHEY, CDR2 SVGAGI. In DNA form, the CDR3 reads TGTGCCAGCAGTTACTCGAGGACAGCCAATCAGCCCCAGCATTTT. This codes for CASSYSRTANQPQHF.

A few counts support this clone. The J gene is TRBJ1-1, the V gene TRBV5-6; possible D gene TRBD1, 6 bases. This CDR3 region has 12 residues. V dropped 3 bases and J dropped 7 bases, with 10 bases sitting between them. Germline V gives CDR1 SGHDT, CDR2 YYEEEE. The CDR3 DNA reads TGTGCCAGCAGCTACACAGGGCATGAAGCTTTCTTT. This sequence encodes CASSYTGHEAFF.

This chain uses TRBV5-5 with TRBJ1-2, with D possibly matching TRBD1 (5 bases). The length of the CDR3 is 14 residues. Per the germline V gene, CDR1 is SGHKS and CDR2 is YYEKEE (reference sequence). Trimming took 4 bases from V and 4 from J, leaving 14 bases between them. CDR3 sequence reads: CASSETGGIYGYTF. DNA for the CDR3: TGTGCCAGCAGCGAAACGGGGGGAATCTATGGCTACACCTTC.